This T cell receptor beta chain was profiled in a study of Tregs in tolerant kidney transplant recipients. The table lists this clone with a few counts. The target antigen is unknown. General study results and limits: Expanding Tregs on activated donor B cells appeared to best identify donor-specific TCRbeta clones.

With 4 bases removed from V and 8 bases from J, the gap between germline ends came to 24 bases. Germline V lookup: CDR1 SGHKS, CDR2 YYEKEE (reference sequence). The CDR3 is made up of 16 amino acids. Data came from immunoSEQ multiplex PCR; TCRdb stores just in-frame clones and leaves some out. Here the sample spans 15,000 to 18,000 clones, approximately 92% being singletons. The chain joins TRBV5-5 to TRBJ1-2; possible D gene TRBD1, 6 bases. The origin of this receptor is a human donor in good health. The sequencing sample was made of CD8+ T cells from blood. In nucleotides, the CDR3 is TGTGCCAGCAGCCCCGGGGGCAGGGGATACAATACGGGCTACACCTTC. Its translation: CASSPGGRGYNTGYTF.